The rows below give T cell receptor beta chains drawn from one sample of a study of blood T cell repertoires in COVID-19. Generated by immunoSEQ multiplex PCR, the TCRdb table keeps only in-frame clones and is missing some. The sample has about 120,000 clones, 85% to 90% seen once. The sequencing sample was made of peripheral blood. These TCRs come from a man aged 65 to 79 with active or convalescent COVID-19. Both conserved end residues are part of each CDR3. Fields, in order: clone size, J gene, V gene, CDR3 length, CDR3 protein. A clone size is listed for some rows: how often the clone was seen (once, few, many), or a class if it is expanded.

few	TRBJ1-2	TRBV4-1	18	CASSQIWEAYGTNYGYTF
-	TRBJ1-1	TRBV6-6	15	CASSYSGQGGTEAFF
once	TRBJ1-2	TRBV6-5	15	CASSYLGQGGNGYTF
-	TRBJ1-2	TRBV28	16	CASSLGTGGGFYGYTF
few	TRBJ1-4	TRBV10-2	12	CASSAFNEKLFF
-	TRBJ1-1	TRBV18	18	CASSPLFISTGGRGEAFF
-	TRBJ1-1	TRBV29-1	12	CSVAGSFTEAFF
-	TRBJ2-3	TRBV5-4	15	CASSLGGSGTDTQYF
-	TRBJ2-1	TRBV5-8	17	CASSPRTSGSFGNEQFF
-	TRBJ2-7	TRBV28	15	CASSALGTGAYEQYF
-	TRBJ2-1	TRBV7-2	15	CASSLDQGGYNEQFF
-	TRBJ2-7	TRBV3-1/TRBV3-2	14	CASSLAGGTYEQYF